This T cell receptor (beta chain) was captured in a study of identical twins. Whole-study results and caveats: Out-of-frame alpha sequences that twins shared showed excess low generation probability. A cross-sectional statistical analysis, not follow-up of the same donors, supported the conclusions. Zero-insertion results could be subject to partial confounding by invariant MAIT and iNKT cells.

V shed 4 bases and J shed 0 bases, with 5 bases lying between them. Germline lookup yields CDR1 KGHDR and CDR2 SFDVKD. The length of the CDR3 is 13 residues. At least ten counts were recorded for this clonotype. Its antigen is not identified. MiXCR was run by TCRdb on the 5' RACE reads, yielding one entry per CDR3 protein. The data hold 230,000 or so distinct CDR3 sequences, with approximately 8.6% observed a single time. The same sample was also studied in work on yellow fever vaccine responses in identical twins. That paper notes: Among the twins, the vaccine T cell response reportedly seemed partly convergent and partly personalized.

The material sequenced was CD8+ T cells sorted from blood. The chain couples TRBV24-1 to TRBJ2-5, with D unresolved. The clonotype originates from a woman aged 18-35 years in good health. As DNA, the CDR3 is TGTGCCACCAGTGACCTGTACCAAGAGACCCAGTACTTC. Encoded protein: CATSDLYQETQYF.